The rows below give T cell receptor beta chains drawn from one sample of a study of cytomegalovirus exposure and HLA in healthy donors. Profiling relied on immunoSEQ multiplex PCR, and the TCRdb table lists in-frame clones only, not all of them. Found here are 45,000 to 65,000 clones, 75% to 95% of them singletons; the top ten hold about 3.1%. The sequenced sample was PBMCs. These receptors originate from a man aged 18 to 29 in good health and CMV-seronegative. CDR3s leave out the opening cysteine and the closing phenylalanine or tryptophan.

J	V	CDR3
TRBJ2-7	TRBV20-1	SAHYEPEQY
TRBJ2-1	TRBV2	ASMFEANEQF
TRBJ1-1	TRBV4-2	ASSQAGGNTEAF
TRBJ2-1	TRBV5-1	ASSAGLAGGPISWDEQF
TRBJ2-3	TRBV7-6	ASSSPPTRNTQY
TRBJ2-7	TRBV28	ASSPPGQSYEQY
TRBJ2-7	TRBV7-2	ASSLAPSSSYEQY
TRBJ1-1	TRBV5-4	AGGRAGVNTEAF
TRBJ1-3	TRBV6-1	ASSELLGNTIY
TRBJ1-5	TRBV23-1	ASSPPLVVGSPQH
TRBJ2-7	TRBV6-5	ASSPSGRTYEQY
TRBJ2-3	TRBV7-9	ASSTDYTDTQY
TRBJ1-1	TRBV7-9	ASSLASRGNTEAF